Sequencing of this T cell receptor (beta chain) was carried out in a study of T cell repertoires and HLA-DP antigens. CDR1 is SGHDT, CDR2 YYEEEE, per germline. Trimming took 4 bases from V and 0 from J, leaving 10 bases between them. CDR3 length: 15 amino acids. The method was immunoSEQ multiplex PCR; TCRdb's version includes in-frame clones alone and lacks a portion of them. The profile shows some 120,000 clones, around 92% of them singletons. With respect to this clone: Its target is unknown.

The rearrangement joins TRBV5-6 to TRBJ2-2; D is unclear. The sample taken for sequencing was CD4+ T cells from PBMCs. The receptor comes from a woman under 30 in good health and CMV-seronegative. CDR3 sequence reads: CASSLRTTNTGELFF. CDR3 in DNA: TGTGCCAGCAGCCTGCGGACGACGAACACCGGGGAGCTGTTTTTT.